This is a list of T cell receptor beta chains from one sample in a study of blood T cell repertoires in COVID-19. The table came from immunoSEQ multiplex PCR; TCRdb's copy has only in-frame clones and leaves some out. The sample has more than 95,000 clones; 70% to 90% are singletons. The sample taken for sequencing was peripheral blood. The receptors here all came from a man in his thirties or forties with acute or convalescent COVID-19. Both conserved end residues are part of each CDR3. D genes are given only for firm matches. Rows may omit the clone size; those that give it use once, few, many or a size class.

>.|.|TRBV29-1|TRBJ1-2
CSVAAGRDGGYTF
TGCAGCGTTGCCGCTGGCAGGGATGGGGGCTACACCTTC
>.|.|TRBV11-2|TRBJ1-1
CASSPSPGFTEAFF
TGTGCCAGCAGCCCTTCTCCGGGGTTCACTGAAGCTTTCTTT
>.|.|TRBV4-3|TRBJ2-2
CASSHAGTRASGELFF
TGCGCCAGCAGCCATGCCGGGACTCGCGCATCCGGGGAGCTGTTTTTT
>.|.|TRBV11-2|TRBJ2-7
CASSLGDDFYEQYF
TGTGCCAGCAGCTTAGGCGATGACTTCTACGAGCAGTACTTC
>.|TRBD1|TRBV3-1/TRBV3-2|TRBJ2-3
CASSLPGTGLDTQYF
TGTGCCAGCAGCCTTCCGGGGACAGGGCTGGATACGCAGTATTTT
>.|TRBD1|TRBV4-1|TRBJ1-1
CASSHKTGVNTEAFF
TGCGCCAGCAGCCACAAAACAGGGGTGAACACTGAAGCTTTCTTT
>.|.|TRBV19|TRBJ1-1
CASSIWPEEGWTEAFF
TGTGCCAGTAGTATTTGGCCCGAGGAGGGATGGACTGAAGCTTTCTTT
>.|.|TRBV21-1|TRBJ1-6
CASSKVPGFHSPLHF
TGTGCCAGCAGCAAAGTCCCGGGGTTTCATTCACCCCTCCACTTT
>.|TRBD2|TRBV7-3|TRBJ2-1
CASSSIAGGYNEQFF
TGTGCCAGCAGCTCCATAGCGGGAGGCTACAATGAGCAGTTCTTC
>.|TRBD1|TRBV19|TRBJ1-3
CASSIVFRQGTGNTIYF
TGTGCCAGTAGTATAGTGTTTCGACAGGGGACTGGAAACACCATATATTTT
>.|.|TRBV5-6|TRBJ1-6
CASSFRTKGSPLHF
TGTGCCAGCAGCTTCAGGACTAAGGGTTCACCCCTCCACTTT
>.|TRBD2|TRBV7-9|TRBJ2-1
CASRGLAGGPDEQFF
TGTGCCAGCAGGGGACTAGCGGGAGGGCCTGATGAGCAGTTCTTC
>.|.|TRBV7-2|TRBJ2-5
CASSYQTGKETQYF
TGTGCCAGCAGCTATCAGACGGGGAAAGAGACCCAGTACTTC
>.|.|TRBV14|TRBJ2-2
CASQYGGATGELFF
TGTGCCAGCCAATACGGAGGGGCAACCGGGGAGCTGTTTTTT
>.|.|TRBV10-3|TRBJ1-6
CAISEYGGESSPLHF
TGTGCCATCAGTGAGTATGGCGGGGAAAGTTCACCCCTCCACTTT
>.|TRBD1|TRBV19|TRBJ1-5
CASSFMDRDGQPQHF
TGTGCCAGTAGTTTCATGGACAGGGACGGTCAGCCCCAGCATTTT
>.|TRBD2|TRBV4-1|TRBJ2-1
CASSLGTSGWSDEQFF
TGCGCCAGCAGCCTAGGGACTAGCGGATGGAGCGATGAGCAGTTCTTC
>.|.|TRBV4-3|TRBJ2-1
CASSQGAEGPANEQFF
TGCGCCAGCAGCCAAGGGGCAGAGGGCCCGGCGAATGAGCAGTTCTTC
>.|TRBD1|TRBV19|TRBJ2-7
CASSAFQGADEQYF
TGTGCCAGTAGTGCCTTCCAGGGGGCAGACGAGCAGTACTTC
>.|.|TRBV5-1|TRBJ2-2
CASSLASGELFF
TGCGCCAGCAGCTTGGCTTCCGGGGAGCTGTTTTTT
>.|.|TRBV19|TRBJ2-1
CASSSLAVAYNEQFF
TGTGCCAGTAGTAGTCTAGCTGTAGCCTACAATGAGCAGTTCTTC
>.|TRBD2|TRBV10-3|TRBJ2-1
CAISTRDYVNEQFF
TGTGCCATCAGTACCCGGGACTACGTCAATGAGCAGTTCTTC
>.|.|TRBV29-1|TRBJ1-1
CSVIGALNTEAFF
TGCAGCGTTATTGGGGCCCTGAACACTGAAGCTTTCTTT
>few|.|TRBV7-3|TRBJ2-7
CASSLGAGRSYEQYF
TGTGCCAGCAGCTTAGGGGCAGGAAGGTCCTACGAGCAGTACTTC
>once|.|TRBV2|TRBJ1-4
CASRLDNGEKLFF
TGTGCCAGCAGGCTGGACAACGGAGAAAAACTGTTTTTT
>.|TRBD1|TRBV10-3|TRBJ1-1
CAISETGGTEAFF
TGTGCCATCAGTGAGACAGGGGGCACTGAAGCTTTCTTT
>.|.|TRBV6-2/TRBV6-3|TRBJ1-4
CASSYLGHENEKLFF
TGTGCCAGCAGTTACTTGGGACACGAAAATGAAAAACTGTTTTTT
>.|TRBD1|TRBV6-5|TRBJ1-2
CASRAGQARGYTF
TGTGCCAGCAGAGCTGGACAGGCGAGAGGCTACACCTTC
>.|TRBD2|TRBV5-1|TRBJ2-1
CASSPMFGAGGHNEQFF
TGCGCCAGCAGCCCGATGTTCGGAGCGGGGGGGCACAATGAGCAGTTCTTC
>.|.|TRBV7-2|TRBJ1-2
CASSPSGRDYGYTF
TGTGCCAGCAGCCCATCGGGCAGGGATTATGGCTACACCTTC
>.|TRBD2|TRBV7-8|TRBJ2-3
CASSEDSGSGDTQYF
TGTGCCAGCAGCGAAGACAGCGGGAGTGGAGATACGCAGTATTTT
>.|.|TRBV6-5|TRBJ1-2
CASSYLQGGGYTF
TGTGCCAGCAGTTACTTGCAGGGCGGCGGCTACACCTTC
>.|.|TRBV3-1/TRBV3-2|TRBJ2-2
CASSQVGGVTGELFF
TGTGCCAGCAGCCAAGTGGGTGGAGTGACCGGGGAGCTGTTTTTT
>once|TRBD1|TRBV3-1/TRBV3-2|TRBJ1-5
CASSPGTGGQPQHF
TGTGCCAGCAGCCCCGGGACAGGGGGACAGCCCCAGCATTTT
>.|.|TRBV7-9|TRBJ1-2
CASSLGEFHGYTF
TGTGCCAGCAGCTTAGGGGAGTTCCATGGCTACACCTTC
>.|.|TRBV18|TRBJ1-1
CASSPQTDTEAFF
TGTGCCAGCTCACCTCAAACTGACACTGAAGCTTTCTTT
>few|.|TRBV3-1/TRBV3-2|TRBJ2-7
CASSQPGVGLYEQYF
TGTGCCAGCAGCCAACCGGGGGTAGGATTATACGAGCAGTACTTC
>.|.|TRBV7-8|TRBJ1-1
CASSLAVGTLNTEAFF
TGTGCCAGCAGCTTAGCGGTGGGGACACTTAACACTGAAGCTTTCTTT
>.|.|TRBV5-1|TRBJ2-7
CASSLNWYPLLLEQYF
TGCGCCAGCAGCTTGAATTGGTACCCCCTCCTACTCGAGCAGTACTTC
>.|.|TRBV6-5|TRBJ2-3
CASSRTFNTQYF
TGTGCCAGCAGCCGGACATTCAATACGCAGTATTTT
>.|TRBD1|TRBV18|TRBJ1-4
CASSPQVGNRDRGEKLFF
TGTGCCAGCTCACCACAGGTGGGGAACCGGGACAGGGGCGAAAAACTGTTTTTT
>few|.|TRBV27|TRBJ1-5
CASSLSLAVNQPQHF
TGTGCCAGCAGTTTATCGCTGGCAGTCAATCAGCCCCAGCATTTT
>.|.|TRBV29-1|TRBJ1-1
CSVVSGFATEAFF
TGCAGCGTTGTATCAGGGTTCGCCACTGAAGCTTTCTTT
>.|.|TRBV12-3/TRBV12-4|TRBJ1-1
CASTPSQGTEAFF
TGTGCCAGCACCCCAAGTCAGGGAACTGAAGCTTTCTTT
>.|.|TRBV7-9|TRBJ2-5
CATVGDSRWGYQETQYF
TGTGCCACCGTGGGGGACTCAAGATGGGGGTACCAAGAGACCCAGTACTTC
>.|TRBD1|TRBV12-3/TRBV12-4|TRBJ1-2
CASSSGTGGGYTF
TGTGCCAGCAGCTCCGGGACAGGGGGTGGCTACACCTTC
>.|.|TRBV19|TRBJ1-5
CASSGQLNQPQHF
TGTGCCAGTAGTGGACAGCTTAATCAGCCCCAGCATTTT
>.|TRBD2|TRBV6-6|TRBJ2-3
CASRSSGTSGPDTQYF
TGTGCCAGCAGAAGCTCCGGGACTAGCGGGCCAGATACGCAGTATTTT
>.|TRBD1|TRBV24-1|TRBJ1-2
CATSDSDRGDGYTF
TGTGCCACCAGTGATTCGGACAGGGGTGATGGCTACACCTTC
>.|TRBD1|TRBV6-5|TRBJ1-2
CASSYLTGAYGYTF
TGTGCCAGCAGTTACCTCACAGGGGCCTATGGCTACACCTTC
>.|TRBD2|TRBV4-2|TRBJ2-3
CASSQDLGGGNTQYF
TGTGCCAGCAGCCAAGATCTGGGCGGGGGAAATACGCAGTATTTT
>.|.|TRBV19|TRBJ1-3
CASGGVYGNTIYF
TGTGCCAGTGGCGGGGTATATGGAAACACCATATATTTT
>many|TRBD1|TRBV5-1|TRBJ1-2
CASSEGTGGAYGYTF
TGCGCCAGCAGCGAAGGGACAGGGGGCGCCTATGGCTACACCTTC
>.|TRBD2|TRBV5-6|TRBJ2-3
CASSLAASGDTDTQYF
TGTGCCAGCAGCTTGGCCGCTAGCGGGGACACAGATACGCAGTATTTT
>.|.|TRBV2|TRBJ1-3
CASVQGAGNTIYF
TGTGCCAGCGTCCAAGGGGCTGGAAACACCATATATTTT
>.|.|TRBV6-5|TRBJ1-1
CASSTTGNTEAFF
TGTGCCAGCAGTACGACAGGGAACACTGAAGCTTTCTTT
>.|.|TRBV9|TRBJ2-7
CASSLAGGQGFYEQYF
TGTGCCAGCAGCCTCGCGGGGGGACAGGGTTTCTACGAGCAGTACTTC